This TCR beta chain was found in a study of T cells in Graves' hyperthyroidism and ophthalmopathy. As for the study in general: Peripheral blood was drawn at first diagnosis, prior to all treatment.

The CDR3 runs to 11 residues. Trimming took 6 bases from V and 5 from J, leaving 8 bases between them. The table lists this clonotype with many counts. The antigen remains undetermined. Amplification of TCR beta CDR3 regions was performed using RNA transcripts as template. The TCR CDR3 was amplified in a first-round RT-PCR using the HTBI primer set. Using its own MiXCR run on the multiplex PCR reads, TCRdb lists one record per CDR3 protein. There are around 250,000 distinct CDR3 sequences in the sample; roughly 22% occur only once, and 35% to 40% lies in the top ten. General study findings and limits: Progression to ophthalmopathy was predicted a median of about 6.6 months early.

Clinical symptoms, serum thyroxine, TRAb, thyroid ultrasound and orbital computed tomography informed diagnoses. This receptor was identified in a woman aged 40 to 50 with Graves' ophthalmopathy. The chain links TRBV12-3 or TRBV12-4 to TRBJ2-7; D might be TRBD1 or TRBD2, each matching 5 bases. The sequenced material came from blood. CDR3 nucleotides: TGTGCCAGCAGAGAGGGGCACGAGCAGTACTTC. Amino acid sequence: CASREGHEQYF.